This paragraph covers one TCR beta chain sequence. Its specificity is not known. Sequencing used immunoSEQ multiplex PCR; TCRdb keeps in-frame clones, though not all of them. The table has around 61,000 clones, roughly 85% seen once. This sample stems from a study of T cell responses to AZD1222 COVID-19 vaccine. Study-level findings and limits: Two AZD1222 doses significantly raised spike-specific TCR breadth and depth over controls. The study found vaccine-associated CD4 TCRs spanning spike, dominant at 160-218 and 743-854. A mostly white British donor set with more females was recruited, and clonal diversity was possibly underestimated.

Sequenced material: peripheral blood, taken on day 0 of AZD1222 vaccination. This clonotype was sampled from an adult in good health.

The CDR3 nucleotides read TGTGCCAGCAGCCCGGACTATGCTGGTGAGCAGTTCTTC. It is translated as CASSPDYAGEQFF. The rearrangement links TRBV6-6 to TRBJ2-1, with D perhaps matching TRBD2 (6 bases). Germline loops: CDR1 MNHNY, CDR2 SVGAGI (reference sequence). The CDR3 runs 13 residues. V lost 6 bases and J 9 bases, leaving 15 bases between the germline ends.